These T cell receptor beta chains were read from a single sample in a study of T cell repertoires in cytomegalovirus infection. TCRdb reprocessed the reads via MiXCR and lists one record per CDR3 protein. In the table there are hundreds of thousands of distinct CDR3 sequences, roughly 24% of which are singletons. The specimen was CD8+ T cells from PBMCs. Source of these receptors: a human donor in good health (CMV status not recorded). Some clones in this sample may be carry-over from other donors' samples. Both conserved end residues are trimmed from each CDR3. Each record gives: V gene, J gene, CDR3 protein.

TRBV10-1	TRBJ2-3	ASSDTYFTDTQY
TRBV20-1	TRBJ1-2	SALDRGGGGYT
TRBV6-2/TRBV6-3	TRBJ2-2	ASSYGANTGELF
TRBV7-2	TRBJ2-7	ASSSYGAPAYEQY
TRBV7-9	TRBJ2-3	ASRFRGGADTQY
TRBV7-3	TRBJ2-7	ASSSQTAFYEQY
TRBV14	TRBJ2-1	ASSRGVGSYNEQF
TRBV6-2/TRBV6-3	TRBJ2-1	ASSYSIRRDLREYNEQF
TRBV25-1	TRBJ2-3	ASSEYLLAGGRTDTQY
TRBV29-1	TRBJ1-2	SWGTGDYGYT
TRBV4-3	TRBJ2-5	ASSQGVSGGPEETQY
TRBV28	TRBJ2-6	ASSRDRSGANVLT
TRBV6-2/TRBV6-3	TRBJ2-1	ASSYGSYEQF
TRBV10-3	TRBJ1-5	ATGTGDNQPQH
TRBV29-1	TRBJ2-1	SVEDNENGVVDEQF
TRBV6-2/TRBV6-3	TRBJ1-2	ASSYSNQRDRVT
TRBV6-5	TRBJ1-1	ASSYSLGADTEAF
TRBV2	TRBJ1-2	ASSERRLATYGYT
TRBV29-1	TRBJ2-1	SVGRITGTAFYNEQF
TRBV6-2/TRBV6-3	TRBJ1-6	ASSYGRGNNSPLH
TRBV7-6	TRBJ1-1	ASNNLGANTEAF
TRBV7-9	TRBJ2-7	ASSHPAGGGFYEQY
TRBV6-5	TRBJ2-2	ASSYSQGTGELF
TRBV6-2/TRBV6-3	TRBJ2-1	ASSTLQLAAYNEQF
TRBV2	TRBJ2-5	TSSESPRESETQY
TRBV10-2	TRBJ1-6	ASSESLGDSPLH
TRBV28	TRBJ2-5	ATAQGQQPETQY
TRBV7-6	TRBJ1-2	VSSPPRNDGYT
TRBV6-1	TRBJ2-3	ASSYGGDGFTDTQY
TRBV7-6	TRBJ2-2	ASTDKPGELF
TRBV20-1	TRBJ1-1	SARAVGGTEAF
TRBV7-9	TRBJ1-6	ASSAPSGSSYNSPLH
TRBV7-9	TRBJ1-1	ASTAGSTEAF
TRBV2	TRBJ1-2	ASSEKSTAQFGYT
TRBV27	TRBJ2-1	ASSLLAGENEQF
TRBV14	TRBJ1-2	ASSPGTVGGYT
TRBV29-1	TRBJ2-5	SALSGNGAWGGETQY
TRBV7-9	TRBJ1-2	ASSLGIHLNYGYT
TRBV27	TRBJ2-7	ASSVGTGLSYEQY
TRBV12-3/TRBV12-4	TRBJ2-1	ASSLKGAVHEQF
TRBV11-2	TRBJ2-1	ASVSRRSYNEQF
TRBV7-2	TRBJ2-3	ASSWTSGGGDTQY
TRBV7-6	TRBJ1-4	ASSRTRGAGEKLF
TRBV20-1	TRBJ2-4	SARDPLRQRLLAKNIQY
TRBV9	TRBJ1-1	ASSVYGDGTEAF